The text below deals with one TCR beta chain. This entry belongs to a study of blood T cell repertoires in COVID-19. Sequenced by immunoSEQ multiplex PCR; TCRdb stores in-frame clones only, minus some. The sample consists of around 500,000 clones, roughly 90% of them appearing once. Germline V lookup: CDR1 SQVTM, CDR2 ANQGSEA. V lost 6 bases and J lost 1, with 24 bases in between. The length of the CDR3 is 17 residues. This TCR was recovered from a woman in her thirties or forties who had recovered from COVID-19. This sequence joins TRBV29-1 and TRBJ2-5; D may be TRBD2 (5 bases). Sequencing input: PBMCs or T cells enriched from blood (not recorded which). In DNA form, the CDR3 reads TGCAGCGTAATCAGTCTGGGCCGGACTTATTCCCAAGAGACCCAGTACTTC. It codes for CSVISLGRTYSQETQYF.